This note documents a single T cell receptor beta chain sequence. Its antigen is still unknown. Template switching (which added a universal primer site) was used, and cDNA carried unique molecular identifiers. TCRdb used MiXCR to reprocess the 5' RACE reads, holding one entry per CDR3 protein. The sample includes about 1.7 million distinct CDR3 sequences, about 32% of them seen just once. This entry is derived from a study of identical twins. The CDR3 is made up of 13 amino acids. The germline CDR1 and CDR2 sequences are LNHNV and YYDKDF (reference sequence). Trimming shortened V by 3 bases and J by 4 bases, and 9 bases separated the two germline ends. Overall study results and limits: Where beta out-of-frame sequences were concerned, excess twin sharing was weaker. Out-of-frame TCR alpha sharing observed in monozygotic twins exceeded model estimates. Out-of-frame alpha sequences that twins shared showed excess low generation probability.

The V call is TRBV15, the J call TRBJ1-1; weak D call: TRBD1 (5 bases). The sequence was obtained from a newborn girl in good health. What was sequenced was cord blood. The CDR3 protein is CATSSQGGTEAFF. The CDR3, as DNA: TGTGCCACCAGCAGCCAGGGCGGCACTGAAGCTTTCTTT.